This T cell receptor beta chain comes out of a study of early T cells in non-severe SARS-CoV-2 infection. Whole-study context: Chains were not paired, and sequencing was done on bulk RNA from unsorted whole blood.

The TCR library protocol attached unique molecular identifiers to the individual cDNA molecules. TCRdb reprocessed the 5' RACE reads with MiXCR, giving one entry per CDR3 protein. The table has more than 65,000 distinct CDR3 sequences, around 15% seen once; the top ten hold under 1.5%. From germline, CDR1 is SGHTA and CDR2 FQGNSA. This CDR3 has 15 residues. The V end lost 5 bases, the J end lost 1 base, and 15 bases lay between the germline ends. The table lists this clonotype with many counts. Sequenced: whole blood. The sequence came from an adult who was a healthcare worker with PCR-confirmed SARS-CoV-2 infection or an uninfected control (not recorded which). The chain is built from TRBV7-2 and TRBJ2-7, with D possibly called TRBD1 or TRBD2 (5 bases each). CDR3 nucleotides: TGTGCCAGCAGCCCCGGTGGGGGATTATCCTACGAGCAGTACTTC. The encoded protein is CASSPGGGLSYEQYF. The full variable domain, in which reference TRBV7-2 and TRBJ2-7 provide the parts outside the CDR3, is GAGVSQSPSNKVTEKGKDVELRCDPISGHTALYWYRQSLGQGLEFLIYFQGNSAPDKSGLPSDRFSAERTGGSVSTLTIQRTQQEDSAVYLCASSPGGGLSYEQYFGPGTRLTVT.